These 30 T cell receptor beta chains were sequenced from one sample in a study of cytomegalovirus exposure and HLA in healthy donors. Amplification used 60 Vbeta primers and 13 Jbeta primers. TCRdb's copy holds only in-frame clones and misses some; the assay was immunoSEQ multiplex PCR. The repertoire has 200,000 to 250,000 clones, 85% of them found once; the top ten carry about 1.2%. Input material: PBMCs. The receptors were gathered from a human donor in good health.

The chain recombines TRBV10-3 with TRBJ2-1; 10 bases align to TRBD2. Germline V gives CDR1 ENHRY, CDR2 SYGVKD. The CDR3 is 16 residues long. The V and J ends lost 7 bases and 6 bases, in that order; junction bases with no gene match: 12. The CDR3 is CAITKRSAGGGNEQFF. CDR3 nucleotide sequence: TGTGCCATCACGAAACGGTCAGCGGGAGGGGGCAATGAGCAGTTCTTC.

V is TRBV18 and J is TRBJ2-1; 11 bases match TRBD2. The CDR3 is 15 amino acids. V was clipped by 6 bases and J by 5 bases; unmatched bases: 6. Germline V lookup: CDR1 KGHSH, CDR2 LQKENI. The CDR3 DNA is TGTGCCAGCTCTCGCACTAGCGGGAGTGACAATGAGCAGTTCTTC. The encoded protein is CASSRTSGSDNEQFF.

This clone was picked up a small number of times. This chain connects TRBV6-1 to TRBJ1-1; D possibly corresponds to TRBD1 (6 bases). Germline CDR1 reads MNHNS; CDR2 reads SASEGT. There are 13 residues in the CDR3. Trimming shortened V by 5 bases and J by 6 bases, and 13 bases separated the two germline ends. The CDR3 sequence: CASSFRGGAEAFF. CDR3 DNA: TGTGCCAGCAGTTTCAGGGGTGGGGCTGAAGCTTTCTTT.

This clone was detected a few times. The chain joins TRBV28 to TRBJ2-7; 7 bases map to TRBD2. Germline assignment: CDR1 MDHEN and CDR2 SYDVKM. The CDR3 has 14 amino acids. V shed 6 bases and J 0 bases; nucleotides not matched to a gene: 5. CDR3 coding DNA: TGTGCCAGCAGCCCCCGGGACTACTCCTACGAGCAGTACTTC. Translated: CASSPRDYSYEQYF.

The V and J genes are TRBV6-1 and TRBJ1-1, with D possibly TRBD1 on 6 matching bases. This CDR3 is built from 14 residues. The ends were cut back, 5 bases at V and 4 bases at J, with 14 bases in the middle. The germline CDR1 and CDR2 sequences are MNHNS and SASEGT. As DNA, the CDR3 is TGTGCCAGCAGTTCTCGGGAGGGGGGCACTGAAGCTTTCTTT. Its translation: CASSSREGGTEAFF.

The chain combines TRBV18 with TRBJ1-2; D perhaps matches TRBD1 (6 bases). V was clipped by 3 bases and J by 7 bases, with 18 bases between them. This CDR3 region has 15 residues. Per the germline V gene, CDR1 is KGHSH and CDR2 is LQKENI. This CDR3 is CASSPWDIVMGGYTF. In DNA form, the CDR3 reads TGTGCCAGCTCACCTTGGGACATAGTGATGGGTGGCTACACCTTC.

This rearrangement joins TRBV2 to TRBJ2-1; 9 nucleotides line up with TRBD1. This CDR3 is built from 16 residues. CDR1 is SNHLY, CDR2 FYNNEI, per germline. With 5 bases clipped from V and 8 bases from J, the junction kept 13 bases outside the gene matches. CDR3 nucleotides: TGTGCCAGCAGTCCTATCGAAGCCCGACAGGGGGATGAGCAGTTCTTC. Protein: CASSPIEARQGDEQFF.

This chain connects TRBV6-6 to TRBJ2-5; TRBD1 agrees at 8 bases. CDR3 length: 14 residues. Trimming at V came to 7 bases and at J to 4 bases, leaving 8 bases not matched to a gene. Germline lookup yields CDR1 MNHNY and CDR2 SVGAGI (reference sequence). CDR3 in DNA: TGTGCCAGCAACAGAGGACAGGGAACAGAGACCCAGTACTTC. Its translation: CASNRGQGTETQYF.

The chain is built from TRBV6-6 and TRBJ2-7; D is unresolved. Trimming cost V 6 bases and J 2 bases, with 5 bases left between them. The V gene's germline CDR1 is MNHNY and CDR2 SVGAGI (reference sequence). This CDR3 has 11 residues. CDR3 residues: CASSSAYEQYF. CDR3 in DNA: TGTGCCAGCAGCTCCGCCTACGAGCAGTACTTC.

This clone has only one observation. This rearrangement joins TRBV19 to TRBJ2-3; 7 bases fit TRBD1. Unmatched junction bases numbered 7, after V lost 5 bases and J lost 8 bases. The CDR3 is 13 amino acids. From germline, CDR1 is LNHDA and CDR2 SQIVND (reference sequence). DNA of the CDR3: TGTGCCAGTAGTCTACAGGGGTCAGGTACGCAGTATTTT. As protein: CASSLQGSGTQYF.

The chain combines TRBV5-1 with TRBJ2-1; TRBD2 agrees at 12 bases. V trimming: 3 bases; J trimming: 6 bases; junction bases outside the gene matches: 16. There are 19 residues in the CDR3. CDR1 is SGHRS and CDR2 is YFSETQ in the germline V gene. The CDR3, as DNA: TGCGCCAGCAGCTCTTTTAACCAAGGACTAGCGGGAAAATTCAATGAGCAGTTCTTC. This gives the protein CASSSFNQGLAGKFNEQFF.

The chain has TRBV4-1 and TRBJ2-7; TRBD1 might be the D (6 bases). This CDR3 is 15 amino acids long. Germline V CDR1 and CDR2: MGHRA, YSYEKL. Trimming removed 1 base from V and 2 bases from J, with 12 bases in between. The DNA for the CDR3 is TGCGCCAGCAGCCAAGTCGAGACAGGAGCCTACGAGCAGTACTTC. Residues: CASSQVETGAYEQYF.

The V call is TRBV6-6, the J call TRBJ1-6; 7 nucleotides align to TRBD1. V lost 5 bases, J lost 5 bases, and 3 bases stayed unmatched. CDR1 is MNHNY, CDR2 SVGAGI, per germline (reference sequence). The CDR3 has 14 amino acids. The CDR3 coding sequence is TGTGCCAGCAGTCAGGGACAGAATAATTCACCCCTCCACTTT. Translating gives CASSQGQNNSPLHF.

V usage is TRBV25-1 and J usage is TRBJ2-2; TRBD1 matches at 10 bases. V was clipped by 4 bases and J by 7 bases; unmatched bases: 6. The CDR3 has 15 residues. Germline CDR1 and CDR2: MGHDK and SYGVNS. This CDR3 is CASSGQGALGGELFF. The DNA for the CDR3 is TGTGCCAGCAGTGGACAGGGGGCGTTGGGCGGGGAGCTGTTTTTT.

This clone has only one observation. This chain uses TRBV27 with TRBJ2-3; D gene uncertain. In germline, CDR1 is MNHEY, CDR2 SMNVEV (reference sequence). V lost 6 bases and J lost 4, with 14 bases in between. The CDR3 consists of 14 residues. CDR3 sequence: CASSPLSFPDTQYF. Here the CDR3 DNA reads TGTGCCAGCAGCCCCCTCTCGTTTCCAGATACGCAGTATTTT.

The chain couples TRBV6-1 to TRBJ1-1, with a possible D match to TRBD1 (6 bases). From germline, CDR1 is MNHNS and CDR2 SASEGT. The CDR3 spans 15 residues. V gave up 4 bases and J gave up 1 base, with 13 bases separating them. CDR3 coding DNA: TGTGCCAGCAGTGGTTCAGGGGCAGGGAACACTGAAGCTTTCTTT. Its translation: CASSGSGAGNTEAFF.

The chain is built from TRBV10-3 and TRBJ2-1; 12 bases align to TRBD2. J lost 0 bases, V lost 4 bases, and 4 bases had no gene match. The CDR3 is 17 amino acids. The germline V gene encodes CDR1 ENHRY and CDR2 SYGVKD. The CDR3 reads CAISGPSGRDSYNEQFF. In DNA, the CDR3 is TGTGCCATCAGTGGTCCTAGCGGGAGGGACTCCTACAATGAGCAGTTCTTC.

The chain couples TRBV6-5 to TRBJ2-7; unclear D gene. Deletions cut 6 bases from V and 2 bases from J, with 8 bases between. This CDR3 spans 12 amino acids. Looked up from germline, CDR1 is MNHEY and CDR2 is SVGAGI. Written as DNA, the CDR3 is TGTGCCAGCAGCCCAGACACCTACGAGCAGTACTTC. Its protein product is CASSPDTYEQYF.

This clone was picked up one time. This chain connects TRBV14 to TRBJ2-7; D is perhaps TRBD1 (6 bases). Germline V gene data show CDR1 as SGHDN and CDR2 as FVKESK. The length of the CDR3 is 15 residues. Trimming took off 2 bases at V and 3 bases at J, with 14 bases between the two ends. The CDR3 nucleotides are TGTGCCAGCAGCCAAAGGGGGACCAAGATCTACGAGCAGTACTTC. Translation gives CASSQRGTKIYEQYF. Combining the CDR3 with reference TRBV14 and TRBJ2-7 gives the whole variable domain EAGVTQFPSHSVIEKGQTVTLRCDPISGHDNLYWYRRVMGKEIKFLLHFVKESKQDESGMPNNRFLAERTGGTYSTLKVQPAELEDSGVYFCASSQRGTKIYEQYFGPGTRLTVT.

The genes are TRBV11-3 and TRBJ2-1; 12 bases agree with TRBD2. V was clipped by 5 bases and J by 6 bases; unmatched bases: 5. This CDR3 is 15 amino acids long. CDR1 SGHNT and CDR2 YENEEA come from the germline V gene. The CDR3 sequence is CASSRLAGERNEQFF. The CDR3 DNA is TGTGCCAGCAGCCGACTAGCGGGAGAACGCAATGAGCAGTTCTTC.

Turning to this clone: A junction boundary mismatches the germline segment, possibly from a read error. The rearrangement uses TRBV7-9 and TRBJ2-1; perhaps TRBD2 as D (6 bases). The CDR3 is 14 residues long. Per the germline V gene, CDR1 is SEHNR and CDR2 is FQNEAQ (reference sequence). DNA of the CDR3: TGTTCCAGCAGCTTAGGCGGGAATTACAATGAGCAGTTCTTC. Encoded protein: CSSSLGGNYNEQFF.

This chain links TRBV27 with TRBJ2-7, with TRBD1 matching over 7 bases. V gave up 4 bases and J gave up 3 bases; unmatched junction bases: 3. There are 13 residues in the CDR3. CDR1 and CDR2 (germline): MNHEY, SMNVEV (reference sequence). CDR3 protein: CASSSTGLYEQYF. The CDR3 DNA sequence: TGTGCCAGCAGTTCGACAGGGCTCTACGAGCAGTACTTC.

The gene calls are TRBV2 and TRBJ2-5, with 10 nucleotides matching TRBD1. Germline V CDR1 and CDR2: SNHLY, FYNNEI. CDR3 size: 15 residues. The V gene end was trimmed by 4 bases and the J gene end by 8 bases; junction bases not matched to a gene: 10. CDR3 coding DNA: TGTGCCAGCAGTGGTCAGGGACAGGGGTTCGAAACCCAGTACTTC. Translation gives CASSGQGQGFETQYF. The whole variable domain, remainder taken from reference TRBV2 and TRBJ2-5, is EPEVTQTPSHQVTQMGQEVILRCVPISNHLYFYWYRQILGQKVEFLVSFYNNEISEKSEIFDDQFSVERPDGSNFTLKIRSTKLEDSAMYFCASSGQGQGFETQYFGPGTRLLVL.

The V gene is TRBV4-2, the J gene TRBJ1-5, with D possibly TRBD1 on 6 matching bases. The ends were cut back, 1 base at V and 4 bases at J, with 20 bases in the middle. Per germline, CDR1 LGHNA and CDR2 YNFKEQ. The CDR3 runs to 18 residues. The CDR3 loop is CASSQAWGGGSGNQPQHF. Here the CDR3 DNA reads TGTGCCAGCAGCCAAGCGTGGGGAGGGGGTAGTGGGAATCAGCCCCAGCATTTT.

The rearrangement links TRBV29-1 to TRBJ2-1; D ambiguous. The V and J ends lost 4 bases and 0 bases respectively, with 7 bases between them. The CDR3 runs 13 residues. CDR1 and CDR2 (germline): SQVTM, ANQGSEA. The CDR3 nucleotides read TGCAGCGTTGCCATTAGCTCCTACAATGAGCAGTTCTTC. Protein sequence: CSVAISSYNEQFF.

The V and J genes are TRBV6-5 and TRBJ2-7; 7 nucleotides agree with TRBD2. CDR1 and CDR2 (germline): MNHEY, SVGAGI. V lost 6 bases to trimming and J lost 7 bases; unmatched junction nucleotides: 12. The CDR3 contains 14 residues. The CDR3 is CASRTVRSGGEQYF. Here the CDR3 DNA reads TGTGCCAGCAGAACGGTCCGGTCGGGGGGAGAGCAGTACTTC.

The genes are TRBV6-1 and TRBJ2-5; the match to TRBD1 covers 9 bases. The CDR3 covers 14 residues. The germline CDR1 and CDR2 sequences are MNHNS and SASEGT. Trimming cost V 4 bases and J 5 bases; bases outside gene matches: 5. The CDR3 here is CASSATGTGETQYF. For the CDR3, the DNA is TGTGCCAGCAGTGCCACGGGGACAGGGGAGACCCAGTACTTC.

The chain couples TRBV14 to TRBJ2-1, with 7 bases matching TRBD1. Per the germline V gene, CDR1 is SGHDN and CDR2 is FVKESK. J gave up 7 bases and V 4 bases, and 19 bases lay outside the gene matches. The CDR3 consists of 18 residues. This CDR3 reads CASSLKMGGQATWNEQFF. CDR3 nucleotides: TGTGCCAGCAGCCTTAAGATGGGCGGACAGGCGACGTGGAATGAGCAGTTCTTC.

The chain recombines TRBV19 with TRBJ1-1; maybe TRBD1 (5 bases). Trimming left V 5 bases short and J 4 bases short, with 14 bases between. CDR1 is LNHDA and CDR2 is SQIVND in the germline V gene (reference sequence). The CDR3 consists of 14 residues. CDR3 residues: CASSPRRGSTEAFF. The CDR3 DNA reads TGTGCCAGTAGTCCCCGACGGGGGAGCACTGAAGCTTTCTTT. Complete variable domain (other parts from reference TRBV19 and TRBJ1-1): DGGITQSPKYLFRKEGQNVTLSCEQNLNHDAMYWYRQDPGQGLRLIYYSQIVNDFQKGDIAEGYSVSREKKESFPLTVTSAQKNPTAFYLCASSPRRGSTEAFFGQGTRLTVV.

The chain employs TRBV5-1 and TRBJ1-2; TRBD1 aligns across 8 bases. With V trimmed by 3 bases and J by 5 bases, 6 bases remained unmatched. The CDR3 length is 14 residues. Per the germline V gene, CDR1 is SGHRS and CDR2 is YFSETQ. In nucleotides, the CDR3 is TGCGCCAGCAGCTCGGGACAGGAGACTTATGGCTACACCTTC. Translation: CASSSGQETYGYTF.